Presented here are 17 T cell receptor beta chains from one specimen sequenced in a study of blood T cells in healthy people across ages. A second roughly 7 to 12 cycle PCR used barcoded and J-beta primers. TCRdb fed the 5' RACE reads into MiXCR, producing one record per CDR3 protein. The sample has 900,000 to 950,000 distinct CDR3 sequences, almost 30% seen once; the top ten hold 10%. The same sample was also used in a study of T cells of mothers and their children.

Sequencing was carried out using blood. Receptor source: a woman in her forties in good health.

Turning to this clonotype: A much larger clone differs from this one at a single base, so this may be a read error. This rearrangement joins TRBV6-5 to TRBJ2-7; D may be TRBD1 (6 bases). Germline assignment: CDR1 MNHEY and CDR2 SVGAGI. Trimming cost V 0 bases and J 3 bases, with 18 bases left between them. This CDR3 is 17 amino acids long. The CDR3 coding sequence is TGTGCCAGCAGTTACTCGATCTTGAGACAGGCCCACTACGAGCAGTACTTC. Translating gives CASSYSILRQAHYEQYF.

J is TRBJ1-2 and V is TRBV12-3 or TRBV12-4; TRBD1 matches at 7 bases. Trimming at V came to 3 bases and at J to 4 bases, leaving 8 bases not matched to a gene. The CDR3 sequence is 15 residues long. CDR3 nucleotides: TGTGCCAGCAGTTTGAGTGGGACAGCCTCCTATGGCTACACCTTC. It codes for CASSLSGTASYGYTF.

The chain combines TRBV6-4 with TRBJ1-5, with D perhaps TRBD1 (5 bases). Trimming left V 3 bases short and J 6 bases short, with 12 bases between. Per germline, CDR1 MRHNA and CDR2 SNTAGT. CDR3 length: 14 residues. CDR3 protein: CASSEGDGGQPQHF. The CDR3 DNA sequence: TGTGCCAGCAGTGAAGGGGACGGAGGTCAGCCCCAGCATTTT.

The chain is built from TRBV9 and TRBJ1-1; no reliable D call. Trimming shortened V by 3 bases and J by 8 bases, and 14 bases separated the two germline ends. The germline V gene encodes CDR1 SGDLS and CDR2 YYNGEE. The CDR3 has 13 residues. CDR3 sequence: CASSADSRSEAFF. As DNA, the CDR3 is TGTGCCAGCAGCGCCGACTCCCGTTCAGAAGCTTTCTTT. Together with reference TRBV9 and TRBJ1-1, the CDR3 gives the full variable domain: DSGVTQTPKHLITATGQRVTLRCSPRSGDLSVYWYQQSLDQGLQFLIQYYNGEERAKGNILERFSAQQFPDLHSELNLSSLELGDSALYFCASSADSRSEAFFGQGTRLTVV.

The sample holds many counts of this clonotype. The chain couples TRBV12-3 or TRBV12-4 to TRBJ2-5; 12 bases fit TRBD2. The J segment lost 2 bases and the V segment lost 6 bases, leaving 4 bases of the junction unmatched. The CDR3 is 15 amino acids. CDR3 bases: TGTGCCAGCAGAAAAACTAGCGGGGGGCAAGAGACCCAGTACTTC. Translating gives CASRKTSGGQETQYF.

Ten or more counts support this clonotype. The chain has TRBV2 and TRBJ2-5; 11 bases agree with TRBD1. This CDR3 is 14 amino acids long. V was clipped by 5 bases and J by 3 bases; unmatched bases: 2. CDR1 SNHLY and CDR2 FYNNEI come from the germline V gene. The CDR3 nucleotides are TGTGCCAGCAGTCTGGGACAGGGGGAAGAGACCCAGTACTTC. Translation gives CASSLGQGEETQYF.

This clonotype was seen repeatedly, ten times or more. The chain couples TRBV28 to TRBJ2-7; a possible D gene is TRBD1 (6 bases). The CDR3 sequence is 17 residues long. Germline-derived CDR1 and CDR2 are MDHEN and SYDVKM. V was pared by 6 bases and J by 3 bases, with 24 bases between. The CDR3 protein is CASSPPGTRLSYYEQYF. The CDR3 region has the DNA TGTGCCAGCAGCCCCCCAGGGACAAGGCTATCATACTACGAGCAGTACTTC.

With regard to this clonotype: A much larger clone differs by one base, so this may be a read error. This rearrangement joins TRBV15 to TRBJ2-7; the D is unclear. This CDR3 region has 13 residues. CDR1 is LNHNV, CDR2 YYDKDF, per germline (reference sequence). CDR3 DNA: TGTGCCACCTTTTCACCGGGTACCTACGGGCAGTACTTC. Protein product: CATFSPGTYGQYF.

The chain is built from TRBV3-1 and TRBJ2-4; weak D call: TRBD2 (7 bases). The germline V gene encodes CDR1 LGHDT and CDR2 YNNKEL (reference sequence). The CDR3 length is 14 residues. Trimming removed 0 bases from V and 14 bases from J, with 17 bases in between. In nucleotides, the CDR3 is TGTGCCAGCAGCCAAGAGTACGGGGGGCCGGAGAAGTACTTC. Translation: CASSQEYGGPEKYF.

This clonotype was observed a few times. CDR3 in DNA: TGTGCCAGCAGCGTTGAGGTGCCCACCGGGGAGCTGTTTTTT. Protein product: CASSVEVPTGELFF. V usage is TRBV9 and J usage is TRBJ2-2; D ambiguous. The CDR3 spans 14 residues. Germline CDR1 and CDR2: SGDLS and YYNGEE. V lost 2 bases, J lost 4 bases, and 9 bases lay in between.

The rearrangement uses TRBV18 and TRBJ1-5, with D uncertain. The V end was cut by 3 bases, the J end by 6 bases, with 9 bases between. The CDR3 runs 13 residues. Per germline, CDR1 KGHSH and CDR2 LQKENI. The CDR3 loop is CASSPGVVQPQHF. The CDR3 DNA reads as TGTGCCAGCTCACCCGGGGTGGTTCAGCCCCAGCATTTT.

This clonotype was counted a few times. The V call is TRBV20-1, the J call TRBJ2-1; 9 bases are shared with TRBD2. V shed 6 bases and J 6 bases; nucleotides not matched to a gene: 12. Per germline, CDR1 DFQATT and CDR2 SNEGSKA (reference sequence). The CDR3 has 15 amino acids. CDR3 sequence (DNA): TGCAGTGCAACCCCCGGGCGGGGGGGTATCAATGAGCAGTTCTTC. Protein product: CSATPGRGGINEQFF.

The J gene is TRBJ1-2, the V gene TRBV7-1; no clear D. TRBV7-1 has ORF status, its function being uncertain. The CDR3 loop spans 13 amino acids. The V end lost 2 bases, the J end lost 9 bases, and 13 bases lay between the germline ends. The CDR3 sequence: CASSSPIGPSYTF. The CDR3 bases are TGTGCCAGCAGCTCACCGATAGGGCCAAGCTACACCTTC.

The chain combines TRBV5-6 with TRBJ2-3; D is possibly TRBD1 or TRBD2 (5 bases each). The germline V and J ends were trimmed by 0 bases and 2 bases, with 16 bases remaining between them. The CDR3 covers 17 residues. Germline V lookup: CDR1 SGHDT, CDR2 YYEEEE. The CDR3, as DNA: TGTGCCAGCAGCTTGGCTGTGGGACGGATCTCCACAGATACGCAGTATTTT. Translated: CASSLAVGRISTDTQYF. Full variable domain (missing parts from reference TRBV5-6 and TRBJ2-3): DAGVTQSPTHLIKTRGQQVTLRCSPKSGHDTVSWYQQALGQGPQFIFQYYEEEERQRGNFPDRFSGHQFPNYSSELNVNALLLGDSALYLCASSLAVGRISTDTQYFGPGTRLTVL.

This clonotype was detected many times. The chain carries TRBV27 and TRBJ2-3; TRBD2 agrees at 8 bases. V lost 5 bases to trimming and J lost 1 base; unmatched junction nucleotides: 8. Germline CDR1 reads MNHEY; CDR2 reads SMNVEV (reference sequence). CDR3 size: 16 residues. The chain's CDR3 is CASSEIAGPRTDTQYF. The CDR3 DNA sequence: TGTGCCAGCAGTGAAATAGCGGGGCCCCGCACAGATACGCAGTATTTT.

This clonotype was observed many times. This chain links TRBV10-3 with TRBJ2-5; D may match TRBD1 or TRBD2 (5 bases each). V was shortened by 0 bases and J by 0 bases, with 5 bases between the two germline ends. The length of the CDR3 is 14 residues. Germline V gene data show CDR1 as ENHRY and CDR2 as SYGVKD. CDR3 sequence reads: CAISESGHQETQYF. CDR3 nucleotides: TGTGCCATCAGTGAGTCGGGACACCAAGAGACCCAGTACTTC.

The chain has TRBV12-3 or TRBV12-4 and TRBJ2-1; the match to TRBD2 covers 12 bases. There are 16 residues in the CDR3. The junction had 10 bases not matched to a gene; V was cut back by 6 bases and J by 7 bases. DNA of the CDR3: TGTGCCAGCAGACCATCTCTAGCGGGGGGGCCGAATGAGCAGTTCTTC. Protein: CASRPSLAGGPNEQFF.